Following are 2 T cell receptor beta chains from one sample sequenced in a study of cytomegalovirus exposure and HLA in healthy donors. Vbeta (60) and Jbeta (13) primers were used in the PCR. Assay: immunoSEQ multiplex PCR; the TCRdb copy retains only in-frame clones and omits some. The repertoire consists of about 93,000 clones, with 78% occurring once and the leading ten covering over 3%. The sample comprised PBMCs. The receptors stem from a woman between 40 and 55 years old in good health and CMV-seronegative.

The V and J genes are TRBV10-3 and TRBJ2-3; D not resolved. CDR1 is ENHRY and CDR2 is SYGVKD in the germline V gene. The CDR3 contains 12 residues. The V gene lost 4 bases and the J gene lost 4 bases, with 6 bases spanning the gap. As DNA, the CDR3 is TGTGCCATCAGTGGATCAGCAGATACGCAGTATTTT. The encoded protein is CAISGSADTQYF.

The rearrangement links TRBV28 to TRBJ2-7; no clear D. V was clipped by 2 bases and J by 6 bases, with 14 bases between them. The CDR3 has 14 residues. Germline V gives CDR1 MDHEN, CDR2 SYDVKM. DNA for the CDR3: TGTGCCAGCAGTTTACTAAGTAACGGGTCCGAGCAGTACTTC. The encoded protein is CASSLLSNGSEQYF.